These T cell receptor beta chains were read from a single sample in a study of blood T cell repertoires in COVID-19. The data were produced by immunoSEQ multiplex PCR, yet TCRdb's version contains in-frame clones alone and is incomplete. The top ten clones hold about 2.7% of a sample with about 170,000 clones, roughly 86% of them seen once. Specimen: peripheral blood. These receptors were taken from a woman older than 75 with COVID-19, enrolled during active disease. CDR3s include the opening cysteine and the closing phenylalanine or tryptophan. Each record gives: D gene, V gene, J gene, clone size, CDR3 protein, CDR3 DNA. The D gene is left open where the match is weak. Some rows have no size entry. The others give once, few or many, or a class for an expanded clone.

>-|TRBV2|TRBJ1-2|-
CASSELGWARNYGYTF
TGTGCCAGCAGTGAATTGGGCTGGGCCAGAAACTATGGCTACACCTTC
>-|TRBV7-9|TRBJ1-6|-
CASGPTGSSPLHF
TGTGCCAGCGGCCCCACAGGGTCTTCACCCCTCCACTTT
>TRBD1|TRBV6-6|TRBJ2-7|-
CASTIQGFGDEQYF
TGTGCCAGCACTATACAGGGGTTCGGCGACGAGCAGTACTTC
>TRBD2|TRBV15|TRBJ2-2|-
CATSSRTSAQNTGELFF
TGTGCCACCAGCAGTCGGACTAGCGCCCAGAACACCGGGGAGCTGTTTTTT
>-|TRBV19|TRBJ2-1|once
CASKSGAGAYNEQFF
TGTGCCAGCAAATCGGGGGCGGGGGCCTACAATGAGCAGTTCTTC
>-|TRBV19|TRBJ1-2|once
CASSVGQSQGGYTF
TGTGCCAGTAGTGTTGGACAGTCCCAGGGAGGCTACACCTTC
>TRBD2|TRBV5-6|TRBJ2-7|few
CASSLAAGLAFGEQYF
TGTGCCAGCAGCTTGGCGGCGGGACTAGCGTTTGGTGAGCAGTACTTC
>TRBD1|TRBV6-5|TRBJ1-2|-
CASSTSGGLDYGYTF
TGTGCCAGCAGCACCTCAGGGGGATTAGACTATGGCTACACCTTC
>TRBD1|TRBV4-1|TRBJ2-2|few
CASRQQGSGELFF
TGCGCCAGCAGACAACAGGGGTCCGGGGAGCTGTTTTTT
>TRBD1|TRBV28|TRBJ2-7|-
CASSFVGTGSYEQYF
TGTGCCAGCAGTTTCGTCGGGACAGGGTCCTACGAGCAGTACTTC
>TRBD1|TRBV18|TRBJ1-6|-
CASSPIRDRNSPLHF
TGTGCCAGCTCGCCAATAAGGGACAGAAATTCACCCCTCCACTTT
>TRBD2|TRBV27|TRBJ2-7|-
CASSLDGGYEQYF
TGTGCCAGCAGTTTAGACGGGGGGTACGAGCAGTACTTC
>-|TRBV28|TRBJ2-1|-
CASRDPGGYNEQFF
TGTGCCAGCAGAGATCCAGGGGGGTACAATGAGCAGTTCTTC
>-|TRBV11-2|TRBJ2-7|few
CASSLEQANYEQYF
TGTGCCAGCAGCTTAGAGCAGGCGAACTACGAGCAGTACTTC
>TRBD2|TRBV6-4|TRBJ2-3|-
CASSRGDVDTQYF
TGTGCCAGCAGCCGGGGGGATGTAGATACGCAGTATTTT
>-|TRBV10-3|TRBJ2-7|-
CAISDRLGGAGEQYF
TGTGCCATCAGTGACCGACTTGGGGGAGCGGGTGAGCAGTACTTC
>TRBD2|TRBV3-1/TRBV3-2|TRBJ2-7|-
CASSQEGTSGKQYF
TGTGCCAGCAGCCAAGAGGGGACTAGCGGAAAGCAGTACTTC
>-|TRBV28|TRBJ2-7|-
CASSLYSTNEQYF
TGTGCCAGCAGTTTATACTCCACCAACGAGCAGTACTTC
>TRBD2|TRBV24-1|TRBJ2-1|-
CATSDPSGGGYNEQFF
TGTGCCACCAGTGACCCTAGCGGGGGAGGGTACAATGAGCAGTTCTTC
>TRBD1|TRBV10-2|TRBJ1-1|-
CASSFAGQGGYTEAFF
TGCGCCAGCAGTTTCGCCGGACAGGGGGGCTACACTGAAGCTTTCTTT
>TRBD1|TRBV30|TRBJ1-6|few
CAGRTGQHHNSPLHF
TGTGCCGGAAGGACAGGGCAACACCATAATTCACCCCTCCACTTT
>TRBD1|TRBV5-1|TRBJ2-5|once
CASSLGTGQETQYF
TGCGCCAGCAGCTTAGGGACAGGACAAGAGACCCAGTACTTC
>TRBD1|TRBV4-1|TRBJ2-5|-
CASSQAGTGGGETQYF
TGCGCCAGCAGCCAGGCCGGGACAGGGGGCGGAGAGACCCAGTACTTC
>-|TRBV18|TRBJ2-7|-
CASSAITAPYEQYF
TGTGCCAGCTCAGCGATAACAGCCCCCTACGAGCAGTACTTC
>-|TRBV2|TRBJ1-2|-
CASSALEVYGYTF
TGTGCCAGCAGTGCACTAGAAGTCTATGGCTACACCTTC
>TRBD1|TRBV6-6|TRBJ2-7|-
CASSQPGQGPLRQYF
TGTGCCAGCAGCCAACCCGGACAGGGACCTTTACGGCAGTACTTC
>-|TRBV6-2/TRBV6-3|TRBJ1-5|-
CASSLNTNQPQHF
TGTGCCAGCAGCTTGAACACCAATCAGCCCCAGCATTTT
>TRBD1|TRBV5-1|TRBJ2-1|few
CASSAQSPYRGDEQFF
TGCGCCAGCAGCGCCCAGTCCCCTTACAGGGGCGATGAGCAGTTCTTC
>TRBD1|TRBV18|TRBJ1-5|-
CASSPRRDRGTGEGPQHF
TGTGCCAGCTCACCACGTAGGGACAGGGGGACCGGCGAGGGGCCCCAGCATTTT